What follows are 18 T cell receptor beta chains derived from one specimen sequenced in a study of blood T cells in healthy people across ages. A sample-barcoded 5' primer and a J-beta primer mix were used in a second PCR of roughly 6 to 11 cycles. MiXCR, run by TCRdb on the 5' RACE reads, gives a single entry per CDR3 protein. In the table there are roughly 1.4 million distinct CDR3 sequences, almost 60% of which are singletons. Sequencing input: blood. The receptors come from a man aged 18 to 30 in good health.

The V and J genes are TRBV6-1 and TRBJ2-5, with TRBD1 identical over 9 bases. Germline V lookup: CDR1 MNHNS, CDR2 SASEGT. The CDR3 runs 15 residues. The junction had 17 bases not matched to a gene; V was cut back by 7 bases and J by 11 bases. CDR3 loop: CASTSRSGTGHEQYF. The CDR3, as DNA: TGTGCCAGCACCAGTCGCTCCGGGACAGGGCATGAGCAGTACTTC.

The rearrangement uses TRBV4-2 and TRBJ1-2; TRBD1 matches 8 bases. This CDR3 has 15 residues. Losses at the gene ends were 2 bases for V and 7 bases for J; bases not matched to a gene: 9. Germline V gives CDR1 LGHNA, CDR2 YNFKEQ. The CDR3 loop reads CASSQPGQGRSGYTF. The CDR3 nucleotides are TGTGCCAGCAGCCAACCCGGACAGGGTCGGTCTGGCTACACCTTC.

This clonotype was recorded a few times. J is TRBJ2-3 and V is TRBV12-3 or TRBV12-4; D unresolved. The CDR3 runs 14 residues. V lost 3 bases and J lost 2, with 9 bases in between. CDR3 loop: CASSFRPYTDTQYF. CDR3 in DNA: TGTGCCAGCAGTTTTAGGCCCTACACAGATACGCAGTATTTT.

This clonotype was observed a few times. The chain is built from TRBV10-3 and TRBJ2-5; D gene unclear. CDR1 ENHRY and CDR2 SYGVKD come from the germline V gene. The CDR3 is 13 amino acids. Trimming removed 6 bases at V and 7 bases at J, with 15 bases between. In DNA form, the CDR3 reads TGTGCCATCAGCCCAGCCCTCGTCGGGACCCAGTACTTC. This sequence encodes CAISPALVGTQYF.

This clonotype was recorded a few times. The rearrangement links TRBV14 to TRBJ1-6; no reliable D call. Germline V gene sequence: CDR1 SGHDN, CDR2 FVKESK. Trimming took off 0 bases at V and 8 bases at J, with 8 bases between the two ends. CDR3 length: 14 residues. The CDR3 here is CASSQDLGYSPLHF. The CDR3 bases are TGTGCCAGCAGCCAAGATTTGGGTTATTCACCCCTCCACTTT.

This clonotype was counted only a few times. The gene calls are TRBV27 and TRBJ2-1; 12 bases line up with TRBD2. With V trimmed by 5 bases and J by 6 bases, 5 bases remained unmatched. This CDR3 is built from 15 residues. Germline assignment: CDR1 MNHEY and CDR2 SMNVEV (reference sequence). The CDR3 region is CASSPLAGGLNEQFF. Here the CDR3 DNA reads TGTGCCAGCAGTCCCCTAGCGGGGGGGCTCAATGAGCAGTTCTTC.

The chain links TRBV4-2 to TRBJ2-5; tentative D call: TRBD2 (5 bases). V shed 11 bases and J shed 2 bases, with 15 bases lying between them. CDR3 length equals 13 residues. The germline gives CDR1 LGHNA, CDR2 YNFKEQ. The CDR3 here is CAATDGEQETQYF. CDR3 bases: TGTGCCGCCACAGATGGGGAGCAAGAGACCCAGTACTTC.

The chain links TRBV15 to TRBJ2-3; 7 bases match TRBD1. CDR3 length equals 14 residues. Germline V gene data show CDR1 as LNHNV and CDR2 as YYDKDF (reference sequence). Germline trimming cut 4 bases from V and 5 bases from J; bases unmatched to any gene: 6. The CDR3 reads CATSTGTDRDTQYF. CDR3 DNA sequence: TGTGCCACCAGCACGGGGACAGACCGAGATACGCAGTATTTT.

The rearrangement links TRBV4-3 to TRBJ1-5; unclear D gene. CDR3 length: 13 amino acids. Germline values: CDR1 LGHNA, CDR2 YSLEER. V was cut by 4 bases and J by 6 bases, with 10 bases left in between. CDR3 coding DNA: TGCGCCAGCAGCCCCGCCAGGAGTCAGCCCCAGCATTTT. Protein: CASSPARSQPQHF.

The chain is built from TRBV6-5 and TRBJ2-7; 8 nucleotides line up with TRBD1. The CDR3 consists of 16 residues. Germline V lookup: CDR1 MNHEY, CDR2 SVGAGI. After removal of 0 bases from V and 3 bases from J, the junction contained 7 bases not matched to a gene. CDR3 sequence reads: CASSYSYGDRIYEQYF. In nucleotides, the CDR3 is TGTGCCAGCAGTTACTCTTATGGGGACAGGATCTACGAGCAGTACTTC.

The chain employs TRBV4-1 and TRBJ2-5; D perhaps matches TRBD1 (5 bases). The CDR3 has 17 residues. Looked up from germline, CDR1 is MGHRA and CDR2 is YSYEKL. The V and J ends lost 0 bases and 4 bases respectively, with 18 bases between them. CDR3 in DNA: TGCGCCAGCAGCCAAGATCCTCTGACAGCCCACCGAGAGACCCAGTACTTC. Protein: CASSQDPLTAHRETQYF.

The chain joins TRBV28 to TRBJ2-3, with 7 bases identical to TRBD2. CDR3 length: 14 amino acids. V was clipped by 8 bases and J by 4 bases; unmatched bases: 9. CDR1 and CDR2 from the germline V gene are MDHEN and SYDVKM. CDR3 nucleotides: TGTGCCAGCGAATGGACTAGATCTCCAGATACGCAGTATTTT. Translation gives CASEWTRSPDTQYF.

This clonotype occurred a few times. This chain connects TRBV7-9 to TRBJ2-5; the match to TRBD1 covers 7 bases. Germline-derived CDR1 and CDR2 are SEHNR and FQNEAQ (reference sequence). V shed 5 bases, J shed 11 bases, and the junction held 11 bases outside the gene matches. The CDR3 consists of 13 residues. In nucleotides, the CDR3 is TGTGCCAGCAGCCGGACAGGTCTGGGGGAGCAGTACTTC. This encodes CASSRTGLGEQYF.

The V call is TRBV6-5, the J call TRBJ2-7; D is possibly TRBD2 (6 bases). Germline values: CDR1 MNHEY, CDR2 SVGAGI. V was clipped by 11 bases and J by 0 bases, with 17 bases between them. The length of the CDR3 is 14 residues. The DNA of the CDR3 is TGTGCCGCCGCGGCGGGATGGGACTCCTACGAGCAGTACTTC. Encoded protein: CAAAAGWDSYEQYF.

The V call is TRBV28, the J call TRBJ2-7; no definite D call. Germline V gene data show CDR1 as MDHEN and CDR2 as SYDVKM. V shed 6 bases and J shed 3 bases, with 21 bases lying between them. This CDR3 has 16 amino acids. CDR3 sequence reads: CASRSPLQWPNYEQYF. The CDR3 DNA sequence: TGTGCCAGCAGATCCCCGTTACAATGGCCTAACTACGAGCAGTACTTC.

The chain combines TRBV15 with TRBJ2-1, with D maybe TRBD2 (7 bases). This CDR3 is built from 15 residues. The V and J ends lost 5 bases and 5 bases respectively, with 16 bases between them. Germline V gene lookup returns CDR1 LNHNV and CDR2 YYDKDF (reference sequence). CDR3 DNA: TGTGCCACCAGCGGGGGGGCCGGGCCGCACAATGAGCAGTTCTTC. The encoded protein is CATSGGAGPHNEQFF. The full variable domain, rest sourced from reference TRBV15 and TRBJ2-1, is DAMVIQNPRYQVTQFGKPVTLSCSQTLNHNVMYWYQQKSSQAPKLLFHYYDKDFNNEADTPDNFQSRRPNTSFCFLDIRSPGLGDTAMYLCATSGGAGPHNEQFFGPGTRLTVL.

This clonotype was detected a few times. The rearrangement joins TRBV4-2 to TRBJ1-2, with D possibly TRBD1 on 5 matching bases. Germline assignment: CDR1 LGHNA and CDR2 YNFKEQ. The CDR3 length is 15 residues. Trimming took off 0 bases at V and 2 bases at J, with 10 bases between the two ends. Here the CDR3 DNA reads TGTGCCAGCAGCCAAGATAGGGGCCTAAACTATGGCTACACCTTC. This codes for CASSQDRGLNYGYTF.

The J gene is TRBJ1-1, the V gene TRBV20-1; D is perhaps TRBD1 (6 bases). V dropped 0 bases and J dropped 6 bases, with 17 bases sitting between them. The CDR3 totals 15 residues. CDR1 DFQATT and CDR2 SNEGSKA come from the germline V gene (reference sequence). CDR3 protein: CSARDLGQGTPEAFF. The CDR3 bases are TGCAGTGCTAGAGATCTCGGGCAGGGGACCCCTGAAGCTTTCTTT.